The 30 T cell receptor beta chains below were found in one sample sequenced in a study of blood T cell repertoires in COVID-19. Produced via immunoSEQ multiplex PCR; TCRdb's table is partial and in-frame only. This sample has a few hundred thousand clones; 92% occur once, and the top ten carry 15% to 20%. The sample taken for sequencing was PBMCs or T cells enriched from blood (not recorded which). The receptors were sampled from a woman aged 25 to 45 who had recovered from COVID-19.

The CDR3 nucleotides are TGCGCCAGCAGCCACCCTCGAGACAGAAGAATCTCAACTAATGAAAAACTGTTTTTT. It specifies CASSHPRDRRISTNEKLFF. The chain links TRBV4-1 to TRBJ1-4; perhaps TRBD1 as D (5 bases). CDR1 and CDR2 from the germline V gene are MGHRA and YSYEKL. Trimming took off 3 bases at V and 0 bases at J, with 20 bases between the two ends. CDR3 length: 19 amino acids.

This rearrangement joins TRBV19 to TRBJ2-1, with 9 bases identical to TRBD2. The length of the CDR3 is 14 residues. Germline V gene sequence: CDR1 LNHDA, CDR2 SQIVND (reference sequence). With V trimmed by 4 bases and J by 7 bases, 5 bases remained unmatched. In DNA form, the CDR3 reads TGTGCCAGTAGTAGCGGGAGGGCCCAGAATGAGCAGTTCTTC. The encoded protein is CASSSGRAQNEQFF.

This sequence joins TRBV7-2 and TRBJ2-7, with D possibly TRBD2 on 6 matching bases. The V gene's germline CDR1 is SGHTA and CDR2 FQGNSA. The CDR3 consists of 18 residues. Trimming removed 0 bases from V and 0 bases from J, with 18 bases in between. The CDR3 DNA follows: TGTGCCAGCAGCTTAGCGCTATCGGGCGGGACCCTCTCCTACGAGCAGTACTTC. Translating it yields CASSLALSGGTLSYEQYF.

This clone was recorded only once. The chain carries TRBV5-1 and TRBJ1-2; 9 nucleotides agree with TRBD1. The CDR3 loop spans 16 amino acids. With V trimmed by 0 bases and J by 7 bases, 10 bases remained unmatched. Per germline, CDR1 SGHRS and CDR2 YFSETQ. The CDR3 coding sequence is TGCGCCAGCAGCTTGGCTCCGGGACAGGGTGTCCGTGGCTACACCTTC. Its protein is CASSLAPGQGVRGYTF.

V and J are TRBV3-1 (or the pseudogene TRBV3-2) and TRBJ2-7; 7 bases match TRBD2. V trimming: 1 base; J trimming: 3 bases; junction bases outside the gene matches: 9. The CDR3 covers 16 residues. Germline CDR1 and CDR2: LGHDT and YNNKEL (reference sequence). CDR3 DNA sequence: TGTGCCAGCAGCCAAGTGACGACTAGCTCTCACTACGAGCAGTACTTC. Translation: CASSQVTTSSHYEQYF.

This chain uses TRBV7-2 with TRBJ2-3; possibly TRBD2 for D (5 bases). Looked up from germline, CDR1 is SGHTA and CDR2 is FQGNSA. Trimming cost V 3 bases and J 0 bases, with 13 bases left between them. There are 16 residues in the CDR3. DNA of the CDR3: TGTGCCAGCAGCTTCGAGGTCAGGAGGAGCACAGATACGCAGTATTTT. It encodes CASSFEVRRSTDTQYF. The full variable domain, in which reference TRBV7-2 and TRBJ2-3 provide the parts outside the CDR3, is GAGVSQSPSNKVTEKGKDVELRCDPISGHTALYWYRQSLGQGLEFLIYFQGNSAPDKSGLPSDRFSAERTGGSVSTLTIQRTQQEDSAVYLCASSFEVRRSTDTQYFGPGTRLTVL.

This clone was detected once. The chain is built from TRBV7-2 and TRBJ2-3; 8 bases align to TRBD2. V dropped 1 base and J dropped 2; count of bases not matched to a gene: 2. The CDR3 totals 15 residues. CDR1 and CDR2 from the germline V gene are SGHTA and FQGNSA. The CDR3 coding sequence is TGTGCCAGCAGCTTAGTAGCGGGAACCACAGATACGCAGTATTTT. Its protein is CASSLVAGTTDTQYF.

The chain links TRBV7-8 to TRBJ2-2; no firm D call. Germline-derived CDR1 and CDR2 are SGHVS and FQNEAQ. This CDR3 contains 16 residues. V lost 5 bases, J lost 1 base, and 14 bases lay in between. Here the CDR3 DNA reads TGTGCCAGCAGCCAGCCTCAAGACAAGAACACCGGGGAGCTGTTTTTT. This gives the protein CASSQPQDKNTGELFF.

The CDR3, as DNA: TGTGCCAGCAGCCCTTCAGGGGGCGGCTCTGGAAACACCATATATTTT. It encodes CASSPSGGGSGNTIYF. The genes are TRBV3-1 (or the pseudogene TRBV3-2) and TRBJ1-3, with 8 bases aligning to TRBD1. After removal of 4 bases from V and 0 bases from J, the junction contained 5 bases not matched to a gene. The CDR3 length is 16 residues. Germline values: CDR1 LGHDT, CDR2 YNNKEL (reference sequence).

This chain uses TRBV10-2 with TRBJ2-5, with TRBD2 matching over 14 bases. This CDR3 is 19 amino acids long. V lost 4 bases and J lost 2; bases outside the gene matches: 12. Germline lookup yields CDR1 WSHSY and CDR2 SAAADI. In DNA form, the CDR3 reads TGCGCCAGCAGTGGACGACTAGCGGGGGGGCCGGGCCTACAAGAGACCCAGTACTTC. This sequence encodes CASSGRLAGGPGLQETQYF.

The rearrangement uses TRBV2 and TRBJ1-2; D unresolved. The CDR3 sequence is 13 residues long. The ends were cut back, 8 bases at V and 1 base at J, with 11 bases in the middle. Germline CDR1 and CDR2: SNHLY and FYNNEI. CDR3 amino acids: CASWIGGNYGYTF. DNA of the CDR3: TGTGCCAGCTGGATAGGCGGTAACTATGGCTACACCTTC.

This chain uses TRBV19 with TRBJ2-6; D may be TRBD1 (6 bases). From germline, CDR1 is LNHDA and CDR2 SQIVND (reference sequence). Trimming took 0 bases from V and 1 from J, leaving 16 bases between them. CDR3 size: 19 residues. The CDR3 sequence is CASSIDRAGVMSGANVLTF. The CDR3 coding sequence is TGTGCCAGTAGTATAGATCGGGCAGGGGTAATGTCTGGGGCCAACGTCCTGACTTTC.

This sequence joins TRBV29-1 and TRBJ1-1, with D hard to call. This CDR3 is built from 11 residues. Germline V CDR1 and CDR2: SQVTM, ANQGSEA. Trimming pared 1 base from V and 3 bases from J, leaving 3 bases between. The CDR3 DNA reads as TGCAGCGTTGAAGCGGACACTGAAGCTTTCTTT. Residues: CSVEADTEAFF.

The chain is built from TRBV7-2 and TRBJ2-5; possible D gene TRBD1, 5 bases. The length of the CDR3 is 15 residues. Between the trimmed V and J ends, which lost 1 base and 5 bases, there was a span of 14 bases. Germline assignment: CDR1 SGHTA and CDR2 FQGNSA. CDR3 protein: CASSLEGRAWETQYF. CDR3 nucleotide sequence: TGTGCCAGCAGCTTAGAGGGCAGGGCATGGGAGACCCAGTACTTC.

The rearrangement links TRBV28 to TRBJ2-1, with D possibly TRBD1 on 6 matching bases. Germline V gene data show CDR1 as MDHEN and CDR2 as SYDVKM. The CDR3 is made up of 16 amino acids. The V gene lost 7 bases and the J gene lost 8 bases, with 24 bases spanning the gap. CDR3 DNA: TGTGCCAGCATTGACCTTAATTCGAGGGGGATTGATGAGCAGTTCTTC. Translation gives CASIDLNSRGIDEQFF.

This rearrangement joins TRBV7-3 to TRBJ1-1; D possibly corresponds to TRBD1 (6 bases). Germline V lookup: CDR1 SGHTA, CDR2 FQGTGA. Trimming cost V 0 bases and J 0 bases, with 14 bases left between them. The CDR3 consists of 17 residues. CDR3 sequence reads: CASSLTFGDKVNTEAFF. Here the CDR3 DNA reads TGTGCCAGCAGCTTAACGTTTGGGGACAAGGTGAACACTGAAGCTTTCTTT.

The chain has TRBV6-5 and TRBJ1-4; no clear D gene. The V end lost 2 bases, the J end lost 7 bases, and 14 bases lay between the germline ends. Germline V lookup: CDR1 MNHEY, CDR2 SVGAGI. The CDR3 covers 15 residues. The CDR3 DNA follows: TGTGCCAGCAGTTACGCAGGTGCTTTGAGTGAAAAACTGTTTTTT. This codes for CASSYAGALSEKLFF.

The chain recombines TRBV19 with TRBJ1-1; D is possibly TRBD1 (5 bases). This CDR3 region has 14 residues. V was trimmed by 4 bases and J by 1 base, leaving 10 bases between them. Looked up from germline, CDR1 is LNHDA and CDR2 is SQIVND (reference sequence). The CDR3 is CASSSGGRNTEAFF. Written as DNA, the CDR3 is TGTGCCAGTAGTAGTGGGGGGAGGAACACTGAAGCTTTCTTT.

The chain uses TRBV5-1 and TRBJ2-2; D call uncertain. This CDR3 region has 13 residues. The ends were cut back, 0 bases at V and 5 bases at J, with 5 bases in the middle. Germline V gives CDR1 SGHRS, CDR2 YFSETQ. The CDR3 nucleotides read TGCGCCAGCAGCTTGGGACAAACCGGGGAGCTGTTTTTT. Translating it yields CASSLGQTGELFF.

J is TRBJ2-3 and V is TRBV28; D remains unclear. Germline V CDR1 and CDR2: MDHEN, SYDVKM. The length of the CDR3 is 12 residues. The V end lost 5 bases, the J end lost 10 bases, and 13 bases lay between the germline ends. The CDR3 here is CASSPSVSAQYF. CDR3 sequence (DNA): TGTGCCAGCAGTCCTTCCGTAAGCGCGCAGTATTTT.

V and J are TRBV9 and TRBJ1-3; TRBD1 might be the D (6 bases). The CDR3 contains 15 residues. The germline gives CDR1 SGDLS, CDR2 YYNGEE. The ends were cut back, 3 bases at V and 0 bases at J, with 10 bases in the middle. CDR3 DNA: TGTGCCAGCAGCGCGACAGGTAACTCTGGAAACACCATATATTTT. Translated, it gives CASSATGNSGNTIYF.

The chain couples TRBV9 to TRBJ2-4; weak D call: TRBD1 (5 bases). The CDR3 contains 17 residues. Germline-derived CDR1 and CDR2 are SGDLS and YYNGEE. Trimming removed 4 bases from V and 0 bases from J, with 17 bases in between. Written as DNA, the CDR3 is TGTGCCAGCAGCCCCCAGGCTGTGGGGCTAGCCAAAAACATTCAGTACTTC. This encodes CASSPQAVGLAKNIQYF.

The J gene is TRBJ2-5, the V gene TRBV5-6; 8 bases match TRBD2. The CDR3 consists of 14 residues. Per germline, CDR1 SGHDT and CDR2 YYEEEE. J was trimmed by 0 bases and V by 3 bases; bases with no gene match: 1. The CDR3 DNA reads TGTGCCAGCAGCTCGGGGGGGTACCAAGAGACCCAGTACTTC. This codes for CASSSGGYQETQYF.

The V call is TRBV6-1, the J call TRBJ2-7; TRBD2 matches 9 bases. Per germline, CDR1 MNHNS and CDR2 SASEGT. V lost 2 bases to trimming and J lost 0 bases; unmatched junction nucleotides: 5. The CDR3 extends over 16 amino acids. For the CDR3, the DNA is TGTGCCAGCAGTGAAATGCGGACTAGCGCCTCCTACGAGCAGTACTTC. Protein: CASSEMRTSASYEQYF.

This clone has just a few counts. The chain combines TRBV4-3 with TRBJ1-3, with D hard to call. Between the trimmed V and J ends, which lost 3 bases and 0 bases, there was a span of 15 bases. The CDR3 covers 17 residues. The germline gives CDR1 LGHNA, CDR2 YSLEER. CDR3 DNA: TGCGCCAGCAGCCAGGATTGGGCCTCGTCCTCTGGAAACACCATATATTTT. This codes for CASSQDWASSSGNTIYF.

This chain joins TRBV24-1 and TRBJ1-2, with D possibly TRBD1 on 5 matching bases. CDR1 and CDR2 from the germline V gene are KGHDR and SFDVKD. Deletions cut 4 bases from V and 8 bases from J, with 16 bases between. The CDR3 consists of 14 residues. CDR3 in DNA: TGTGCCACCAGTGACAGATGGGGGGTGAGCGGCTACACCTTC. Translated: CATSDRWGVSGYTF.

The CDR3 sequence: CASSPRWGGPPKDNEQFF. The CDR3 DNA sequence: TGTGCCAGCAGCCCCCGTTGGGGAGGGCCTCCGAAGGACAATGAGCAGTTCTTC. The chain carries TRBV7-9 and TRBJ2-1; 7 nucleotides match TRBD2. Looked up from germline, CDR1 is SEHNR and CDR2 is FQNEAQ (reference sequence). The CDR3 contains 18 residues. J lost 5 bases, V lost 5 bases, and 18 bases had no gene match.

The V gene is TRBV5-1, the J gene TRBJ1-6; 12 nucleotides agree with TRBD1. CDR1 is SGHRS, CDR2 YFSETQ, per germline. This CDR3 is built from 17 residues. J was trimmed by 2 bases and V by 4 bases; bases with no gene match: 4. As DNA, the CDR3 is TGCGCCAGCAGCCCGGGGACAGGGGGCGCCTATAATTCACCCCTCCACTTT. Amino acid sequence: CASSPGTGGAYNSPLHF.

The chain joins TRBV11-3 to TRBJ2-1, with TRBD2 identical over 10 bases. Germline-derived CDR1 and CDR2 are SGHNT and YENEEA. The CDR3 runs 14 residues. V lost 3 bases to trimming and J lost 5 bases; unmatched junction nucleotides: 1. DNA of the CDR3: TGTGCCAGCAGCTTGGGGACTAGCGACAATGAGCAGTTCTTC. This translates into CASSLGTSDNEQFF.

The rearrangement links TRBV27 to TRBJ2-7, with D perhaps TRBD2 (5 bases). This CDR3 is 15 amino acids long. Germline CDR1 is MNHEY and CDR2 is SMNVEV (reference sequence). The V gene lost 7 bases and the J gene lost 2 bases, with 18 bases spanning the gap. As DNA, the CDR3 is TGTGCCAGCAAAAGGATGGGAGTCGGCCCCTACGAGCAGTACTTC. Protein product: CASKRMGVGPYEQYF.